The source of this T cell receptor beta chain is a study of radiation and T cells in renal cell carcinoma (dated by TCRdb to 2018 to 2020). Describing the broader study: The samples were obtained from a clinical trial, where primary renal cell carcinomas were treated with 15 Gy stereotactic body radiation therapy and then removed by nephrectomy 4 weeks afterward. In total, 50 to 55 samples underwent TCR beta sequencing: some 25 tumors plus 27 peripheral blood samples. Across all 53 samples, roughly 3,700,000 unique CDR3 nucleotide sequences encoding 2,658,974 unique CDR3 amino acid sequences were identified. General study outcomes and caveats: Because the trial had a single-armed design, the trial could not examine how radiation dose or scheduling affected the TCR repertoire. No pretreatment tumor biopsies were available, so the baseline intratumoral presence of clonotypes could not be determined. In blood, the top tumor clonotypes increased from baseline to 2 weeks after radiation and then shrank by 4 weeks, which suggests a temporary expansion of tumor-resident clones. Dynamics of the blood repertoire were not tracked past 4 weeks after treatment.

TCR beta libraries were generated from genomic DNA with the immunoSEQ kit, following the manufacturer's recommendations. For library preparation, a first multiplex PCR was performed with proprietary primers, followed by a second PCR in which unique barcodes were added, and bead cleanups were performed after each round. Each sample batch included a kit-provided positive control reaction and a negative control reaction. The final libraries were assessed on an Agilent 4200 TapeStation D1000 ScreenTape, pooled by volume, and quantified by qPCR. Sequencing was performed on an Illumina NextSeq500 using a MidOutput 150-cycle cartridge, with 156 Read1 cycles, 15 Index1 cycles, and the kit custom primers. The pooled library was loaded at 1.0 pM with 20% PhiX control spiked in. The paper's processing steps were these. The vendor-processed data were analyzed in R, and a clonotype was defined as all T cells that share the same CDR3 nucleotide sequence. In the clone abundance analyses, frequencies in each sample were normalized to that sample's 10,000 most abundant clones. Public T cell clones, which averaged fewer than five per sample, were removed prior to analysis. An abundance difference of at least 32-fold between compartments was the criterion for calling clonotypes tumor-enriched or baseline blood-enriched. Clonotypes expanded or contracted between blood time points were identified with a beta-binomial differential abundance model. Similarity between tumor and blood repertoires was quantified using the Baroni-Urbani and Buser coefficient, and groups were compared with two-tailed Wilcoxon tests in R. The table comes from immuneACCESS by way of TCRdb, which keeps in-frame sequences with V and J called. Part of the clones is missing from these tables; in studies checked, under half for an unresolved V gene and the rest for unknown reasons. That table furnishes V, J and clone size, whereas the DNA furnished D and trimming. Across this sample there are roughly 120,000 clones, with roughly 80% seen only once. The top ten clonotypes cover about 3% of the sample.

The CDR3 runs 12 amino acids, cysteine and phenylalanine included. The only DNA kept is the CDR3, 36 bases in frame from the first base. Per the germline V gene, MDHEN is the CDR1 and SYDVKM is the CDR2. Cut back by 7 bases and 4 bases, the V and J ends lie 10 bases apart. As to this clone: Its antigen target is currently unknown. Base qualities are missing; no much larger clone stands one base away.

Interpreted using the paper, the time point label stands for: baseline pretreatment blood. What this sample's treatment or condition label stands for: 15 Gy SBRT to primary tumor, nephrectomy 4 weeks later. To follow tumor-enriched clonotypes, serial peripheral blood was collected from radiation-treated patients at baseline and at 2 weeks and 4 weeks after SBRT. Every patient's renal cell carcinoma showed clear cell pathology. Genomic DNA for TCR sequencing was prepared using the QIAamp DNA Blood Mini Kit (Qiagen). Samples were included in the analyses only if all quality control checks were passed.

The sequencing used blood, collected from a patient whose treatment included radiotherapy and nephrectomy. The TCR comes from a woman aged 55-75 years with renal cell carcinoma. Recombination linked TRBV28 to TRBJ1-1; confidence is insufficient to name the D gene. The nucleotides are TGTGCCAGCACTATGGGCCGCACTGAAGCTTTCTTT. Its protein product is CASTMGRTEAFF.